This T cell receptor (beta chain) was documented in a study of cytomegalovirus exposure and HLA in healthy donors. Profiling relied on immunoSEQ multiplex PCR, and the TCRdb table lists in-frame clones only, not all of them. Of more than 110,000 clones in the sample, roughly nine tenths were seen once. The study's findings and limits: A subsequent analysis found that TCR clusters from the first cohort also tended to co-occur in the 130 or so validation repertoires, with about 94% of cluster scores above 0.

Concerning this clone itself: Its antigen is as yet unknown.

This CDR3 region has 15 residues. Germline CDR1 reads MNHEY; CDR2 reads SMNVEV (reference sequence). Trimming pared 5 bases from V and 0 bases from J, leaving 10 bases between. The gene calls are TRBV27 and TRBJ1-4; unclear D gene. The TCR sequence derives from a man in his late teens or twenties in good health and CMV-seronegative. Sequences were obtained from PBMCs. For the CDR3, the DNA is TGTGCCAGCAGTCCTCTTAGAGCAACTAATGAAAAACTGTTTTTT. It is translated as CASSPLRATNEKLFF.